These 30 T cell receptor beta chains originate from one sample sequenced in a study of CD8 T cells in Susac syndrome. An input of about 0.5 to 1 ug of RNA was subjected to reverse transcription using random hexamers. A single record per CDR3 protein comes from TCRdb applying MiXCR to the immunoSEQ multiplex PCR reads. The table lists more than 200,000 distinct CDR3 sequences, about 94% of them singletons. The sample was CD4+ T cells from PBMCs. Every receptor here comes from a human donor with Susac syndrome.

V and J are TRBV28 and TRBJ1-1; 9 nucleotides agree with TRBD1. The germline V gene encodes CDR1 MDHEN and CDR2 SYDVKM. The ends lost 2 bases at V and 4 bases at J; junction bases unmatched: 5. The CDR3 has 15 residues. CDR3 bases: TGTGCCAGCAGTTTACGGGGACAGGGTTTCACTGAAGCTTTCTTT. Translated: CASSLRGQGFTEAFF.

The rearrangement joins TRBV20-1 to TRBJ2-6; 8 nucleotides match TRBD1. The germline V gene has CDR1 DFQATT and CDR2 SNEGSKA (reference sequence). The CDR3 loop spans 16 amino acids. The V and J ends lost 5 bases and 4 bases, in that order; junction bases with no gene match: 10. CDR3 amino acids: CSAPTDRVEGANVLTF. DNA for the CDR3: TGCAGTGCTCCTACGGACAGGGTTGAAGGGGCCAACGTCCTGACTTTC.

V usage is TRBV6-6 and J usage is TRBJ2-7, with D maybe TRBD1 (6 bases). Trimming cost V 6 bases and J 3 bases, with 12 bases left between them. The CDR3 runs 13 residues. Germline V gene lookup returns CDR1 MNHNY and CDR2 SVGAGI (reference sequence). The CDR3 DNA is TGTGCCAGCAGGTCCGGGACAAACTACGAGCAGTACTTC. As protein: CASRSGTNYEQYF.

This clonotype was found once. The chain uses TRBV5-6 and TRBJ2-7, with D perhaps assigned TRBD1 or TRBD2 (5 bases each). Trimming shortened V by 7 bases and J by 3 bases, and 11 bases separated the two germline ends. Germline assignment: CDR1 SGHDT and CDR2 YYEEEE. The CDR3 sequence is 12 residues long. CDR3 bases: TGTGCCAGCGCAAGGGGAGTCTACGAGCAGTACTTC. It translates to CASARGVYEQYF.

The rearrangement links TRBV15 to TRBJ2-2; TRBD1 matches 9 bases. The CDR3 contains 15 residues. Germline-derived CDR1 and CDR2 are LNHNV and YYDKDF (reference sequence). V lost 8 bases to trimming and J lost 2 bases; unmatched junction nucleotides: 6. CDR3 nucleotides: TGTGCCACCCGGACAGGGGCGCACAACACCGGGGAGCTGTTTTTT. This codes for CATRTGAHNTGELFF.

This rearrangement joins TRBV18 to TRBJ2-3; 8 bases fit TRBD2. Germline CDR1 is KGHSH and CDR2 is LQKENI. V shed 2 bases and J 3 bases; nucleotides not matched to a gene: 7. The CDR3 spans 16 residues. CDR3 protein: CASSPAGGQGTDTQYF. CDR3 sequence (DNA): TGTGCCAGCTCACCAGCGGGGGGCCAGGGGACAGATACGCAGTATTTT.

The table lists this clonotype with a count of one. The chain is built from TRBV30 and TRBJ2-7, with D perhaps TRBD2 (5 bases). The CDR3 spans 16 residues. Per germline, CDR1 GTSNPN and CDR2 SVGIG (reference sequence). Trimming took off 3 bases at V and 0 bases at J, with 18 bases between the two ends. The CDR3 spells CAWSHPLWESSYEQYF. In DNA, the CDR3 is TGTGCCTGGAGCCACCCCCTCTGGGAGAGCTCCTACGAGCAGTACTTC.

This chain connects TRBV20-1 to TRBJ1-6; TRBD1 might be the D (5 bases). The CDR3 covers 11 residues. V was pared by 5 bases and J by 10 bases, with 9 bases between. Germline V lookup: CDR1 DFQATT, CDR2 SNEGSKA (reference sequence). The CDR3: CSAGDRSPLHF. In DNA, the CDR3 is TGCAGTGCTGGGGACCGCTCACCCCTCCACTTT.

V is TRBV7-3 and J is TRBJ1-2, with 7 bases fitting TRBD1. Trimming removed 5 bases from V and 7 bases from J; junction bases left unmatched: 7. CDR1 is SGHTA and CDR2 is FQGTGA in the germline V gene. CDR3 size: 13 residues. The CDR3 sequence: CASSRSQGGGYTF. The CDR3 nucleotides are TGTGCCAGCAGCAGGAGCCAGGGGGGTGGCTACACCTTC.

This chain uses TRBV5-1 with TRBJ1-2; no definite D call. Germline V gene sequence: CDR1 SGHRS, CDR2 YFSETQ. V was cut by 0 bases and J by 1 base, with 7 bases left in between. The CDR3 is made up of 14 amino acids. DNA for the CDR3: TGCGCCAGCAGCTTGGAGTCCAGTAACTATGGCTACACCTTC. Residues: CASSLESSNYGYTF.

J is TRBJ1-6 and V is TRBV30; no clear D. The CDR3 has 16 amino acids. V gave up 2 bases and J gave up 5 bases, with 16 bases separating them. Germline V lookup: CDR1 GTSNPN, CDR2 SVGIG (reference sequence). The CDR3 here is CAWSTPRESDNSPLHF. The CDR3 DNA follows: TGTGCCTGGAGTACCCCTCGGGAGTCGGATAATTCACCCCTCCACTTT.

This clonotype has just one count. The chain has TRBV18 and TRBJ1-6, with 7 bases that match TRBD1. The CDR3 covers 16 residues. The germline gives CDR1 KGHSH, CDR2 LQKENI. V was pared by 1 base and J by 2 bases, with 2 bases of the junction left unmatched. Written as DNA, the CDR3 is TGTGCCAGCTCACCACAGGGGGCAACCTATAATTCACCCCTCCACTTT. This encodes CASSPQGATYNSPLHF.

The CDR3 here is CAWSVAASGNQPQHF. CDR3 DNA: TGTGCCTGGAGTGTGGCGGCCTCGGGGAATCAGCCCCAGCATTTT. V usage is TRBV30 and J usage is TRBJ1-5; D uncertain. Trimming took off 0 bases at V and 4 bases at J, with 13 bases between the two ends. The CDR3 contains 15 residues. Looked up from germline, CDR1 is GTSNPN and CDR2 is SVGIG (reference sequence).

This chain links TRBV29-1 with TRBJ2-5; 7 positions match TRBD2. The CDR3 length is 15 residues. Losses at the gene ends were 2 bases for V and 5 bases for J; bases not matched to a gene: 11. Per the germline V gene, CDR1 is SQVTM and CDR2 is ANQGSEA. The CDR3 nucleotides read TGCAGCGTTGAATTGTCTAGCGGCGGTTGGGAGACCCAGTACTTC. As protein: CSVELSSGGWETQYF.

This chain links TRBV29-1 with TRBJ2-7; perhaps TRBD2 as D (6 bases). The V end was cut by 0 bases, the J end by 12 bases, with 15 bases between. CDR1 and CDR2 (germline): SQVTM, ANQGSEA. The CDR3 is made up of 12 amino acids. The CDR3 sequence is CSVEETGGERYF. CDR3 coding DNA: TGCAGCGTTGAAGAGACTGGAGGGGAGAGGTACTTC.

This chain joins TRBV7-2 and TRBJ1-1; no reliable D call. Germline V lookup: CDR1 SGHTA, CDR2 FQGNSA. The CDR3 runs to 14 residues. Between the trimmed V and J ends, which lost 5 bases and 1 base, there was a span of 11 bases. The CDR3 reads CASSPTRENTEAFF. CDR3 in DNA: TGTGCCAGCAGCCCGACCCGGGAGAACACTGAAGCTTTCTTT.

The chain combines TRBV5-1 with TRBJ1-2, with D unresolved. Germline values: CDR1 SGHRS, CDR2 YFSETQ. CDR3 length: 14 amino acids. Trimming removed 3 bases from V and 2 bases from J, with 11 bases in between. CDR3 in amino acids: CASSSLDNNYGYTF. The CDR3 DNA reads TGCGCCAGCAGCTCGCTAGACAACAACTATGGCTACACCTTC. The variable domain in full, completed from reference TRBV5-1 and TRBJ1-2, reads KAGVTQTPRYLIKTRGQQVTLSCSPISGHRSVSWYQQTPGQGLQFLFEYFSETQRNKGNFPGRFSGRQFSNSRSEMNVSTLELGDSALYLCASSSLDNNYGYTFGSGTRLTVV.

J is TRBJ1-4 and V is TRBV5-1; unclear D gene. V lost 1 base and J lost 5, with 12 bases in between. Germline lookup yields CDR1 SGHRS and CDR2 YFSETQ. CDR3 size: 15 residues. CDR3 region: CASSLTGMGNEKLFF. CDR3 DNA: TGCGCCAGCAGCTTGACGGGGATGGGGAATGAAAAACTGTTTTTT.

This clonotype has just one count. The CDR3 nucleotides are TGTGCCTGGAGTCCCCCGCTAGCTCGAACCTACGAGCAGTACTTC. Its protein product is CAWSPPLARTYEQYF. V and J are TRBV30 and TRBJ2-7; D perhaps matches TRBD2 (5 bases). This CDR3 is built from 15 residues. Trimming cost V 2 bases and J 2 bases, with 16 bases left between them. Germline assignment: CDR1 GTSNPN and CDR2 SVGIG (reference sequence).

The chain recombines TRBV12-3 or TRBV12-4 with TRBJ1-1; no definite D call. The germline V and J ends were trimmed by 0 bases and 3 bases, with 8 bases remaining between them. The CDR3 extends over 14 amino acids. The CDR3 coding sequence is TGTGCCAGCAGTTTAGCAGGGTGGGACACTGAAGCTTTCTTT. This sequence encodes CASSLAGWDTEAFF.

The V gene is TRBV28, the J gene TRBJ2-5; 7 bases match TRBD1. The CDR3 sequence is 13 residues long. The V gene's germline CDR1 is MDHEN and CDR2 SYDVKM. Losses at the gene ends were 6 bases for V and 5 bases for J; bases not matched to a gene: 6. The CDR3 DNA is TGTGCCAGCAGAACACAGGGGAATGAGACCCAGTACTTC. Protein: CASRTQGNETQYF.

V gene TRBV29-1 combines with J gene TRBJ2-5, with D maybe TRBD1 (5 bases). Germline V gives CDR1 SQVTM, CDR2 ANQGSEA. This CDR3 spans 11 amino acids. V was shortened by 4 bases and J by 5 bases, with 8 bases between the two germline ends. CDR3 bases: TGCAGCGTTGTACCAGGGGAGACCCAGTACTTC. This codes for CSVVPGETQYF.

The genes are TRBV20-1 and TRBJ2-3; a possible D gene is TRBD1 (6 bases). V was clipped by 0 bases and J by 0 bases, with 10 bases between them. Germline CDR1 reads DFQATT; CDR2 reads SNEGSKA (reference sequence). This CDR3 has 15 residues. Here the CDR3 DNA reads TGCAGTGCTAGAGATCTCGACAGGAGCACAGATACGCAGTATTTT. It is translated as CSARDLDRSTDTQYF.

The rearrangement joins TRBV30 to TRBJ2-2, with D unresolved. The CDR3 has 14 residues. CDR1 and CDR2 from the germline V gene are GTSNPN and SVGIG (reference sequence). V was cut by 6 bases and J by 0 bases, with 11 bases left in between. The CDR3 region is CACPPRPNTGELFF. The CDR3 DNA reads as TGTGCCTGCCCCCCCCGACCGAACACCGGGGAGCTGTTTTTT.

The chain employs TRBV9 and TRBJ2-5; tentatively, D is TRBD2 (5 bases). The CDR3 runs to 15 residues. Trimming left V 0 bases short and J 4 bases short, with 13 bases between. Germline CDR1 is SGDLS and CDR2 is YYNGEE. CDR3 residues: CASSVDAGRPETQYF. As DNA, the CDR3 is TGTGCCAGCAGCGTAGACGCGGGCCGTCCAGAGACCCAGTACTTC.

Only one count was recorded for this clonotype. The rearrangement links TRBV5-4 to TRBJ2-2, with D maybe TRBD2 (5 bases). CDR3 size: 14 residues. CDR1 and CDR2 (germline): SGHNT, YYREEE (reference sequence). V was cut by 0 bases and J by 3 bases, with 6 bases left in between. DNA of the CDR3: TGTGCCAGCAGCTTGGACGGGGACACCGGGGAGCTGTTTTTT. This codes for CASSLDGDTGELFF.

The CDR3 is CASSDAPGARETQYF. The CDR3 nucleotides are TGTGCCAGCAGTGATGCCCCAGGGGCAAGGGAGACCCAGTACTTC. This rearrangement joins TRBV2 to TRBJ2-5, with D perhaps matching TRBD1 (6 bases). This CDR3 region has 15 residues. Germline V gives CDR1 SNHLY, CDR2 FYNNEI. V was cut by 3 bases and J by 5 bases, with 16 bases left in between. Supplemented by reference TRBV2 and TRBJ2-5, the full variable domain reads EPEVTQTPSHQVTQMGQEVILRCVPISNHLYFYWYRQILGQKVEFLVSFYNNEISEKSEIFDDQFSVERPDGSNFTLKIRSTKLEDSAMYFCASSDAPGARETQYFGPGTRLLVL.

The chain links TRBV4-3 to TRBJ1-6, with unresolved D. The germline V gene has CDR1 LGHNA and CDR2 YSLEER. CDR3 size: 19 residues. The V gene lost 0 bases and the J gene lost 5 bases, with 20 bases spanning the gap. The chain's CDR3 is CASSQDFGKFYHDNSPLHF. CDR3 nucleotides: TGCGCCAGCAGCCAAGACTTCGGGAAGTTTTACCACGATAATTCACCCCTCCACTTT.

V gene TRBV4-1 combines with J gene TRBJ1-5; D is unclear. The germline V gene has CDR1 MGHRA and CDR2 YSYEKL. The length of the CDR3 is 14 residues. Trimming shortened V by 0 bases and J by 8 bases, and 11 bases separated the two germline ends. CDR3 DNA sequence: TGCGCCAGCAGCCAAGAACGTCTATCCAAGCCCCAGCATTTT. Its translation is CASSQERLSKPQHF.

This chain links TRBV20-1 with TRBJ2-3; D gene uncertain. Germline-derived CDR1 and CDR2 are DFQATT and SNEGSKA (reference sequence). Trimming removed 6 bases from V and 4 bases from J, with 11 bases in between. This CDR3 region has 12 residues. CDR3 protein: CSARRIADTQYF. The CDR3 nucleotides are TGCAGTGCCAGAAGGATAGCAGATACGCAGTATTTT.